This T cell receptor (beta chain) comes out of a study of shared clonotypes between healthy human individuals. Study overall: CD8 memory received one plate per donor, CD8 naive two, CD4 memory three and CD4 naive three. Whole-study results and caveats: Clonotype sharing among donors was thought likely to change with sequencing depth.

In regard to this clone: As yet, its antigen is unknown.

The table came from immunoSEQ multiplex PCR; TCRdb's copy has only in-frame clones and leaves some out. The sample yields about 770,000 clones, roughly 72% seen once. The CDR3 runs 12 residues. Germline CDR1 is MDHEN and CDR2 is SYDVKM. The receptor was isolated from a woman younger than 45 in good health. Sequencing was done on a sample of memory CD4+ T cells sorted from blood. The subset is: CD45RA-negative fraction. The V call is TRBV28, the J call TRBJ2-5; D is possibly TRBD1 or TRBD2 (5 bases each). The J call is in doubt because the DNA end fits TRBJ2-7 better. The CDR3 DNA is TGTGCCACCGGGACGGGTTCCTACGAGCAGTACTTC. Its protein product is CATGTGSYEQYF.